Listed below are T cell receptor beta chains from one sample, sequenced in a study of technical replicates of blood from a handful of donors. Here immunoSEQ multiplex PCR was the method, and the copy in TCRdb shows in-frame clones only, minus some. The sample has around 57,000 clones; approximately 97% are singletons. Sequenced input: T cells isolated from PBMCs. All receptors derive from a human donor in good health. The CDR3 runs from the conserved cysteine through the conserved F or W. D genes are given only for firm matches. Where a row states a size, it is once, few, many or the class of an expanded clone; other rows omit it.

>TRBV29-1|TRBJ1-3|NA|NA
TGCAGCGTTGGTTCCTCGGAGGAAGGAAACACCATATATTTT
CSVGSSEEGNTIYF
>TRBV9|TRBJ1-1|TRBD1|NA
TGTGCCAGCAGCCCCACAGGGGAGAACACTGAAGCTTTCTTT
CASSPTGENTEAFF
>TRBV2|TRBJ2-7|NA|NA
TGTGCCAGCACCACACCGGAGGTTTTGGAGTACGAGCAGTACTTC
CASTTPEVLEYEQYF
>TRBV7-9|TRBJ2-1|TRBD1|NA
TGTGCCAGCAGTTTCGCCGGGACAGGGATCCATGAGCAGTTCTTC
CASSFAGTGIHEQFF
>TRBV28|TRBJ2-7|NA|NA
TGTGCCAGCAGTTTTTTAAGTAAGCCCTACGAGCAGTACTTC
CASSFLSKPYEQYF
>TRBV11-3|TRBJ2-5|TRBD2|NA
TGTGCCAGCAGCTTAGCCCTGACTAGCGGGGGGGCGGAAGAGACCCAGTACTTC
CASSLALTSGGAEETQYF
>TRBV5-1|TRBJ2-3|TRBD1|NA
TGCGCCAGCCAACCGACAGGGACAGATACGCAGTATTTT
CASQPTGTDTQYF
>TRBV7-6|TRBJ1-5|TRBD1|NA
TGTGCCAGCAGCTTAGGACGTGGGGGACAGGGGAAGGGCAATCAGCCCCAGCATTTT
CASSLGRGGQGKGNQPQHF
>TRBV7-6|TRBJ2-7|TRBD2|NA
TGTGCCAGCAGCAAGACTAGCGGGGGCCCTCTCTACGAGCAGTACTTC
CASSKTSGGPLYEQYF
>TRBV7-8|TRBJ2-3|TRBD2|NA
TGTGCCAGCACCCGACTAGCCCAGAGCACAGATACGCAGTATTTT
CASTRLAQSTDTQYF
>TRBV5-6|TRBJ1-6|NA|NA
TGTGCCAGCAGCTTGACGGCGGGCTCACCCCTCCACTTT
CASSLTAGSPLHF
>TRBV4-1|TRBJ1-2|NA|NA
TGCGCCAGCAGCCCTTACAGGGTCTACTATGGCTACACCTTC
CASSPYRVYYGYTF
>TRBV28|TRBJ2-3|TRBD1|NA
TGTGCCAGCAGTTTATTTGAGGGGGCCAACCCATACACAGATACGCAGTATTTT
CASSLFEGANPYTDTQYF
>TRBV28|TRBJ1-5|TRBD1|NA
TGTGCCAGCAGTCATCTTGGACAGGCCTATCAGCCCCAGCATTTT
CASSHLGQAYQPQHF
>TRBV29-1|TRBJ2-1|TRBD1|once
TGCAGCCCCAGGACAGGGGATGAGCAGTTCTTC
CSPRTGDEQFF